The text below deals with one TCR beta chain. The age range of participants was about 18 to 95 years, with residence in about two dozen US areas. Repertoires were generated with immunoSEQ multiplex PCR, while TCRdb's copy carries only in-frame clones and drops some. The sample carries roughly 200,000 clones, 82% recorded once. The CDR3 runs to 14 residues. CDR1 WSHSY and CDR2 SAAADI come from the germline V gene. V lost 3 bases and J 3 bases, leaving 11 bases between the germline ends. The entry originates in a study of blood T cell repertoires in COVID-19. Specimen: PBMCs or T cells enriched from blood (not recorded which). The TCR comes from a woman aged 55-69 years with acute COVID-19. The chain is built from TRBV10-2 and TRBJ1-2, with no clear D. The DNA for the CDR3 is TGCGCCAGCAGTGATTTGGCCACCTACTATGGCTACACCTTC. The encoded protein is CASSDLATYYGYTF.